This TCR beta chain comes out of a study of early T cells in non-severe SARS-CoV-2 infection. The overall study: Sequencing was performed on bulk RNA from unsorted whole blood, leaving chains unpaired.

Germline CDR1 reads LGHDT; CDR2 reads YNNKEL (reference sequence). This CDR3 has 15 amino acids. With regard to this clonotype: Possible read error: a much larger clone is one base away.

Unique molecular identifier tags were affixed to discrete cDNA molecules. TCRdb reprocessed the 5' RACE reads with MiXCR, giving one entry per CDR3 protein. The data hold around 61,000 distinct CDR3 sequences, with 11% observed a single time. The sequence was collected from an adult who was a healthcare worker with PCR-confirmed SARS-CoV-2 infection or an uninfected control (not recorded which). Sequenced material: whole blood. The chain couples TRBV3-1 to TRBJ2-7, with 8 nucleotides matching TRBD2. CDR3 sequence: CASSQSPRGGGEQHF. CDR3 bases: TGTGCCAGCAGCCAATCCCCTCGGGGGGGTGGCGAGCAGCACTTC.